This T cell receptor beta chain was captured by sequencing in a study of control samples from healthy donors and cancer patients. Here immunoSEQ multiplex PCR was the method, and the copy in TCRdb shows in-frame clones only, minus some. The table shows around 120,000 clones, with more than 75% occurring only once. CDR3 length equals 18 residues. Germline loops: CDR1 SGHRS, CDR2 YFSETQ. The ends lost 4 bases at V and 0 bases at J; junction bases unmatched: 10. The genes are TRBV5-1 and TRBJ2-5; 12 positions match TRBD2. The sequenced sample consisted of blood. The TCR was taken from a woman aged 65 to 85 in good health. The CDR3 loop is CASSGRLAGGKYQETQYF. The CDR3 DNA is TGCGCCAGCAGCGGGCGGCTAGCGGGGGGGAAGTACCAAGAGACCCAGTACTTC.